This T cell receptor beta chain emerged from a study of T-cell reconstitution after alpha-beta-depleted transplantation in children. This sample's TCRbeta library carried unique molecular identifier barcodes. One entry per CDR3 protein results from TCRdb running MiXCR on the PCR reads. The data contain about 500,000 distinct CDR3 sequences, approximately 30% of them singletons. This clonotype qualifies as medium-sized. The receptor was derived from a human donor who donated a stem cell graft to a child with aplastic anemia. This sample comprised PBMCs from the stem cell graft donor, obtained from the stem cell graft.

The CDR3 region is CSAHRTSGRQTQYF. The CDR3 nucleotides read TGCAGTGCTCACCGGACTAGCGGGAGGCAGACCCAGTACTTC. The rearrangement links TRBV20-1 to TRBJ2-5, with 14 bases lining up with TRBD2. This CDR3 spans 14 amino acids. Looked up from germline, CDR1 is DFQATT and CDR2 is SNEGSKA (reference sequence). V gave up 5 bases and J gave up 6 bases; unmatched junction bases: 5.